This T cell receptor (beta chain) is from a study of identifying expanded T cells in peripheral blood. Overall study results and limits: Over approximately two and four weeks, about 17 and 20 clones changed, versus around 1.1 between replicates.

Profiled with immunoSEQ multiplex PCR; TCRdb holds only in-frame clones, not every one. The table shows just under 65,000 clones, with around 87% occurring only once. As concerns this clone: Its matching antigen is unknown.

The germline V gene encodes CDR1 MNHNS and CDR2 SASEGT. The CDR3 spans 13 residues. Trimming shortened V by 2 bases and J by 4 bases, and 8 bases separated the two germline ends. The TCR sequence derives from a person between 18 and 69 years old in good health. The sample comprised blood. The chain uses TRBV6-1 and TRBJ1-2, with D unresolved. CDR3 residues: CASSESGVYGYTF. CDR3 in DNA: TGTGCCAGCAGTGAATCGGGAGTCTATGGCTACACCTTC.